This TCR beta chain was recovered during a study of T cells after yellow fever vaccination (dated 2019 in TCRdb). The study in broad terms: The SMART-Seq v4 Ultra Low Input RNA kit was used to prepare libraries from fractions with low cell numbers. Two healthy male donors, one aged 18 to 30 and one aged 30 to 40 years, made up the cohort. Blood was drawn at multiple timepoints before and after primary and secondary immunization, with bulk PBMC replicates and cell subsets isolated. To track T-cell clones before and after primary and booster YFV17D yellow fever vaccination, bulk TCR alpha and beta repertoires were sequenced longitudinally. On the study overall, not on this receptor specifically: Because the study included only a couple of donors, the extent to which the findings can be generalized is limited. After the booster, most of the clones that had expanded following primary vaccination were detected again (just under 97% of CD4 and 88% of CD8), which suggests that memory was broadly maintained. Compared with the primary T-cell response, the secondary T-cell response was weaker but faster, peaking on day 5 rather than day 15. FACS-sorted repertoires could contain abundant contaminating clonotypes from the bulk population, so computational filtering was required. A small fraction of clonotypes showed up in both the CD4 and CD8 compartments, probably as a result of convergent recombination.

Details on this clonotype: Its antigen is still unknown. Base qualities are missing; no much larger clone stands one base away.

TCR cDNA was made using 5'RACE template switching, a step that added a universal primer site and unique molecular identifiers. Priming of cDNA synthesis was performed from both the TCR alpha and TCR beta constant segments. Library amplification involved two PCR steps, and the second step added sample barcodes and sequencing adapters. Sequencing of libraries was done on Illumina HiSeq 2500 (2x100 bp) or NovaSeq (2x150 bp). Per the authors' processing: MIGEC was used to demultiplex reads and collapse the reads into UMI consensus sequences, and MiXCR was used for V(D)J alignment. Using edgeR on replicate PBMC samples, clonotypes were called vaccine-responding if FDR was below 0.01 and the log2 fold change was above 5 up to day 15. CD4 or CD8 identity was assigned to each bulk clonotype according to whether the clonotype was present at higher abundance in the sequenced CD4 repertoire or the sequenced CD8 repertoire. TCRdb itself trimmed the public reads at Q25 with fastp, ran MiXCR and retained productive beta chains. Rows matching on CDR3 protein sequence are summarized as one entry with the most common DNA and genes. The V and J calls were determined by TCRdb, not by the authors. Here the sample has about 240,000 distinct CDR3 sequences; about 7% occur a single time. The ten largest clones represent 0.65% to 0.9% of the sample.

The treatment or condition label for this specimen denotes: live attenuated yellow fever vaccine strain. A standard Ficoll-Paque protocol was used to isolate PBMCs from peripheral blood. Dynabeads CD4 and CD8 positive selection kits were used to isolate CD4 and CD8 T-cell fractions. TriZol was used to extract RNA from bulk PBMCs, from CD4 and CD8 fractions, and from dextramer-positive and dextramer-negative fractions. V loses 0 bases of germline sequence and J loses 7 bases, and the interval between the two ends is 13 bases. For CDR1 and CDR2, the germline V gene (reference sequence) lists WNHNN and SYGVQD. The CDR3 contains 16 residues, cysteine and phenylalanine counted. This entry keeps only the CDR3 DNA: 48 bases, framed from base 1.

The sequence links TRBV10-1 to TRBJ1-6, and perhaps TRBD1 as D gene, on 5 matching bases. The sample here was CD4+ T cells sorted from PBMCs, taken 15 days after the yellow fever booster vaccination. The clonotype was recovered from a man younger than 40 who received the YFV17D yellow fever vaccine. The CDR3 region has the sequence CASSESGGPENSPLHF. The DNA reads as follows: TGCGCCAGCAGTGAGTCCGGGGGACCGGAAAATTCACCCCTCCACTTT.